This T cell receptor (beta chain) was profiled in a study of identical twins (dated by TCRdb to about 2016). Concerning the study at large: To test whether fetal clonotypes persist, the study used deep sequencing on TCR alpha and beta repertoires from monozygotic twins, unrelated adults of various ages, and cord blood. To rule out contamination, replicate twin experiments were performed at different times with different library preparation protocols.

This clonotype has only a few counts. Its target antigen remains unknown. The sample holds no much larger clone one base away, and base qualities are not on file. Every donor was a healthy Caucasian. Three pairs of female monozygotic twins, all aged roughly 18 to 30 years, made up the twin cohort. RNA for TCR libraries was isolated from peripheral blood mononuclear cells. Results and caveats for the whole study, not just this receptor: Conclusions relied on cross-sectional statistical analysis, since the same donors could not be followed over many years. Abundant cord blood beta clonotypes had fewer insertions, young adult naive repertoires showed a similar but weaker trend, and memory repertoires showed no such trend. In monozygotic twins, recombination models systematically underestimated out-of-frame TCR alpha sharing, but the models matched the sharing seen between unrelated individuals. Out-of-frame TCR alpha sequences shared between twins showed an excess of low generation-probability sequences compared with coincidental sharing between unrelated individuals. Excess twin sharing in beta out-of-frame sequences was weaker because fewer shared sequences lowered the signal-to-noise ratio. Invariant T cells such as MAIT and iNKT could partly confound zero-insertion analyses, although diverse VJ usage argued against such confounding for most clonotypes.

The library was prepared using 5' RACE. Reads for this sample came from an Illumina HiSeq 2000. A universal primer binding site was introduced by template switching, and a unique molecular identifier was present in the final cDNA, enabling accurate counting of TCR cDNA molecules. Specific primers in the conserved constant-segment region were used to synthesize first-strand cDNA for the TCR alpha and beta chains. Each cDNA library was double barcoded, with a SMART-Mk sample barcode plus Illumina barcodes, to control for contamination. TruSeq adapter sequences and Illumina sample barcodes were added in two successive PCR steps. Sequencing of the TCR alpha and beta cDNA libraries was done on the Illumina HiSeq platform using custom primers. The study's own analysis went as follows. MiGEC processed the raw reads to extract unique molecular identifiers, while MiXCR was used to determine the CDR3 positions. For each individual, recombination models were inferred using an EM algorithm with the repgenHMM and IGoR tools. Shared clonotypes were analyzed with the tcR package in R, and sharing was normalized by the product of cloneset sizes. To study raw recombination without the effects of thymic and clonal selection, out-of-frame nonproductive sequences were analyzed. Using fastp at Q25 and MiXCR, TCRdb reprocessed the public reads and kept productive beta chains. Rows are combined by CDR3 protein, so each entry shows the most common genes and DNA. Clone size and V and J calls follow TCRdb, not the original study. Across this sample there are some 730,000 distinct CDR3 sequences, with 15% to 20% seen only once. The ten biggest clones cover around 13% of the sample.

These data also formed part of another study, on T cells expressing NK-cell markers. In that second paper, the authors write: In sorted CD3+CD56+NKG2C+, CD3+CD56+NKG2C- and CD3+CD56-NKG2C+ T-cell subsets from several donors, TCR beta-chain repertoires were profiled. Seven of the eight sequenced donors were HCMV-seropositive and one was HCMV-seronegative. To restrict sorting to alphabetaTCR-expressing T cells, an anti-gammadeltaTCR antibody was added in several experiments. In about six donors, the dominant CD3+CD56+NKG2C+ clonotypes were found to rank among the top 10 CD8+ clonotypes and to make up about 1.0-7.5% of CD8+ T cells. Those dominant clonotypes were again the most abundant among CD3+CD56-NKG2C+ cells in a handful of donors, at 28.3-60.1%. It remained unclear whether the expanded NKG2C-expressing T cell clones were specific for HCMV antigens. The eight sequenced donors were randomly selected healthy volunteers, three men and five women. A commercial ELISA kit detecting HCMV-specific IgG in serum was used to determine HCMV serostatus. For several donors, bulk peripheral blood T-cell repertoires were also sequenced from unsorted PBMC. MIGEC was used to demultiplex reads and group the reads by UMI, and MiTCR was used to assemble and quantify clonotypes. To exclude erroneous sequences, any TCR cDNA sequence not supported by at least two reads was discarded. The tcR package was used for downstream repertoire analysis, with clonotypes matched between fractions based on CDR3 nucleotide sequence plus V segment. VDJmatch was used to annotate antigen specificity against VDJdb, with one amino acid substitution in CDR3 permitted.

This TCR derives from a woman aged 18-30 years in good health. Source material: PBMCs.

The nucleotide sequence reads TGCAGTGCTAGAAAGACCGGAGCAATTTACGAGCAGTACTTC. Its protein product is CSARKTGAIYEQYF. The chain joins TRBV20-1 to TRBJ2-7; the D gene is unclear. CDR1 and CDR2 were assigned from the germline V gene (reference sequence) as DFQATT and SNEGSKA. Spanning cysteine to phenylalanine, the CDR3 consists of 14 amino acids. Only the CDR3 DNA stays, 42 bases, in frame from base 1. V is cut by 2 bases and J by 4 bases, and the space between the germline ends is 15 bases.